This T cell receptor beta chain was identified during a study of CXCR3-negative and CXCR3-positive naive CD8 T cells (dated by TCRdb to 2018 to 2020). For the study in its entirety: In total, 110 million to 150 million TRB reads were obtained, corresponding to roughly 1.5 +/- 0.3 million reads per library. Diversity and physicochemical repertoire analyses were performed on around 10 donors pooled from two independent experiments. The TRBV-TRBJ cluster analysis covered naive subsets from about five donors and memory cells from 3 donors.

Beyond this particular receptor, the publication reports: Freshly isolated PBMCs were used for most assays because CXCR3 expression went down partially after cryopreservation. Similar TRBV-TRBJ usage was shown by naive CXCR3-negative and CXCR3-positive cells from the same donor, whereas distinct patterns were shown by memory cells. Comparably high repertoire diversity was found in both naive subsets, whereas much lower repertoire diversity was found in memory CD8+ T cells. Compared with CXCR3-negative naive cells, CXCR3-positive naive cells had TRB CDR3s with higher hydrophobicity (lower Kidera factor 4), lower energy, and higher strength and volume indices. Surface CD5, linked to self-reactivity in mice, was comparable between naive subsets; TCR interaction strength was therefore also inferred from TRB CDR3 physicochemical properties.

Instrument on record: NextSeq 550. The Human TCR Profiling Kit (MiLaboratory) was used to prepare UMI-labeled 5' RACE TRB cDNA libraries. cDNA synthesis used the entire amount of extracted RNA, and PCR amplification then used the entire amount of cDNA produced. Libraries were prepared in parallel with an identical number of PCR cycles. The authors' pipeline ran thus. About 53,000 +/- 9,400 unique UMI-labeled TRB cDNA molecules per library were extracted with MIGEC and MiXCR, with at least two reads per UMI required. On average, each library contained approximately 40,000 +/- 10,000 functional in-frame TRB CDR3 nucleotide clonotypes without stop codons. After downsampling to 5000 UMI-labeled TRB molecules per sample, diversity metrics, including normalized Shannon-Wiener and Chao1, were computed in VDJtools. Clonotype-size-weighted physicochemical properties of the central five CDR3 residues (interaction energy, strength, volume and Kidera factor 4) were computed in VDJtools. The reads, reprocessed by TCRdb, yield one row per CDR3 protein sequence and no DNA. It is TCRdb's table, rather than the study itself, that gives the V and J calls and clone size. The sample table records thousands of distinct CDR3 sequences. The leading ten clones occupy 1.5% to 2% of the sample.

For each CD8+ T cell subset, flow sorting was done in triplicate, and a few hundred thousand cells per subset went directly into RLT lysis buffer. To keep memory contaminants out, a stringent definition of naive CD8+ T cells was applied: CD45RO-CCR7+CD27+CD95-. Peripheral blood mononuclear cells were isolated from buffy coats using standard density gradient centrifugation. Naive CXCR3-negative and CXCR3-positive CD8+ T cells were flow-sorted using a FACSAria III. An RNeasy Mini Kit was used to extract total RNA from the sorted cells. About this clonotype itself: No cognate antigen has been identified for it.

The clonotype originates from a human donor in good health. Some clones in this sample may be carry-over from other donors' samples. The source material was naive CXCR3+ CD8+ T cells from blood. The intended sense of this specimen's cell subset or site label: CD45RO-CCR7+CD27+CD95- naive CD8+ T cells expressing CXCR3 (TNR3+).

The CDR3 here reads CASSLKSSSDTQYF. The rearrangement joined TRBV7-6 to TRBJ2-3. From its cysteine to its phenylalanine, the CDR3 spans 14 amino acids. The DNA sequence is not available. CDR1 and CDR2, looked up from the germline V gene, are SGHVS and FNYEAQ.